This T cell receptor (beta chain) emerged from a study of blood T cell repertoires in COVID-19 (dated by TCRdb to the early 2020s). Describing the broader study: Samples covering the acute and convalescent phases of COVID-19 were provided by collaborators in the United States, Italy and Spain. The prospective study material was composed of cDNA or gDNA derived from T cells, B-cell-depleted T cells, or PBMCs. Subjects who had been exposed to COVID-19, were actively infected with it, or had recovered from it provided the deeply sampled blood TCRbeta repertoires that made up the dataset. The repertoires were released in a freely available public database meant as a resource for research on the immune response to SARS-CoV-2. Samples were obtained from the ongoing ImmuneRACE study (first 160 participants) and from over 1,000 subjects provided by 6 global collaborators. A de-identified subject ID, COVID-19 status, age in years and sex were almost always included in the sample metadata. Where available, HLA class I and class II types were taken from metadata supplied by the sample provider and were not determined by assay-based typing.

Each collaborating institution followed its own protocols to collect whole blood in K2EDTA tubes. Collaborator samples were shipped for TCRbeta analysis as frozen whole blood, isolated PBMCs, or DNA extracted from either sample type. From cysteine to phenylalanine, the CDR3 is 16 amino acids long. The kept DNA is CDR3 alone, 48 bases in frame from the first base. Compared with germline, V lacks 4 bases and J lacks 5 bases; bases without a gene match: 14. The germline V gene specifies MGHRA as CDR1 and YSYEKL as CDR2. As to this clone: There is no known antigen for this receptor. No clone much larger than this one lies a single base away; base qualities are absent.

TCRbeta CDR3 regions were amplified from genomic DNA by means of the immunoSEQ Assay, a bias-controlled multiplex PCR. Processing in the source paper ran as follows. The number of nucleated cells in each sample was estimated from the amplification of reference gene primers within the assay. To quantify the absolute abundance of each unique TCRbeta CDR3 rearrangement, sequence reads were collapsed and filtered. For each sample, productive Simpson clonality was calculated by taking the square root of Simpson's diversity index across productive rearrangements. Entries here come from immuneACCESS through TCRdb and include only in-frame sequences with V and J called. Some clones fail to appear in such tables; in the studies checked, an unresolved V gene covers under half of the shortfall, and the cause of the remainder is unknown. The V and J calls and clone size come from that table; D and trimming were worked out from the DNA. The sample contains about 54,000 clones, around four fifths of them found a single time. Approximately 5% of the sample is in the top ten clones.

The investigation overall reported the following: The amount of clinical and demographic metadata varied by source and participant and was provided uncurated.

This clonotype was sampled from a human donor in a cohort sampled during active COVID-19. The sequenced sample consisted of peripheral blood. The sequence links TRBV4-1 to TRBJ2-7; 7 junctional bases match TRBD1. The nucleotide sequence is TGCGCCAGCAGCCCCCTCGACAGGGCTGGCCCCGACGAGCAGTACTTC. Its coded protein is CASSPLDRAGPDEQYF.